This T cell receptor beta chain comes out of a study of OX40 agonist ivuxolimab in advanced cancers. Study observations and caveats: On average, CD8+ T cells showed a greater number of expanded clones than CD4+.

Of note for this clone: Its target is not known.

TCRdb's copy holds only in-frame clones and misses some; the assay was immunoSEQ multiplex PCR. The sample comprises over 40,000 clones, about 91% of which are singletons, and roughly 25% rests with the top ten. The sequencing used CD4+ or CD8+ T cells sorted from blood, collected in a trial of the OX40 agonist ivuxolimab. The TCR originated in an adult with an advanced solid tumor such as melanoma, head and neck, liver or kidney cancer.

The CDR3 DNA follows: TGTGCCACCAGCAGACACTGGGATAATGAAAAACTGTTTTTT. This sequence encodes CATSRHWDNEKLFF. This chain joins TRBV15 and TRBJ1-4; D remains ambiguous. The CDR3 contains 14 residues. V was cut by 2 bases and J by 4 bases, with 8 bases left in between. Germline lookup yields CDR1 LNHNV and CDR2 YYDKDF (reference sequence). Looking up the rest from reference TRBV15 and TRBJ1-4 gives the full variable domain: DAMVIQNPRYQVTQFGKPVTLSCSQTLNHNVMYWYQQKSSQAPKLLFHYYDKDFNNEADTPDNFQSRRPNTSFCFLDIRSPGLGDTAMYLCATSRHWDNEKLFFGSGTQLSVL.